Listed here are 17 T cell receptor beta chains from one sample, sequenced in a study of siplizumab effects on memory and regulatory T cells. Repertoires were generated with immunoSEQ multiplex PCR, while TCRdb's copy carries only in-frame clones and drops some. The data hold more than 85,000 clones, with about 92% observed a single time. The sequenced sample consisted of Tregs sorted from blood. These TCRs come from a human donor in good health.

The chain has TRBV16 and TRBJ1-5, with D unresolved. V was cut by 6 bases and J by 0 bases, with 9 bases left in between. Germline-derived CDR1 and CDR2 are KGHSY and FQNENV. This CDR3 has 14 residues. The CDR3 spells CASSEEYSNQPQHF. In DNA form, the CDR3 reads TGTGCCAGCAGTGAGGAGTATAGCAATCAGCCCCAGCATTTT. The full variable domain, in which reference TRBV16 and TRBJ1-5 provide the parts outside the CDR3, is GEEVAQTPKHLVRGEGQKAKLYCAPIKGHSYVFWYQQVLKNEFKFLISFQNENVFDETGMPKERFSAKCLPNSPCSLEIQATKLEDSAVYFCASSEEYSNQPQHFGDGTRLSIL.

The V and J genes are TRBV7-9 and TRBJ1-1, with a possible D match to TRBD1 (5 bases). The CDR3 is 14 residues long. V lost 1 base to trimming and J lost 8 bases, with 14 bases between them. Germline CDR1 SEHNR, CDR2 FQNEAQ (reference sequence). CDR3 region: CASSLEVPGPEAFF. CDR3 DNA: TGTGCCAGCAGCTTAGAGGTTCCGGGACCAGAAGCTTTCTTT.

CDR3 residues: CASSDLTDTQYF. The CDR3 coding sequence is TGTGCCAGCAGTGATCTAACAGATACGCAGTATTTT. The chain carries TRBV25-1 and TRBJ2-3, with D unclear. CDR3 length: 12 residues. The V end was cut by 3 bases, the J end by 3 bases, with 4 bases between. From germline, CDR1 is MGHDK and CDR2 SYGVNS. The complete variable domain, with remaining parts taken from reference TRBV25-1 and TRBJ2-3, reads EADIYQTPRYLVIGTGKKITLECSQTMGHDKMYWYQQDPGMELHLIHYSYGVNSTEKGDLSSESTVSRIRTEHFPLTLESARPSHTSQYLCASSDLTDTQYFGPGTRLTVL.

The chain combines TRBV19 with TRBJ1-2; D gene unclear. The CDR3 covers 14 residues. Per germline, CDR1 LNHDA and CDR2 SQIVND (reference sequence). V dropped 7 bases and J dropped 0 bases, with 12 bases sitting between them. The CDR3 region has the DNA TGTGCCAGTATGCCCCTCACCACTAACTATGGCTACACCTTC. This encodes CASMPLTTNYGYTF.

The rearrangement links TRBV11-2 to TRBJ2-2, with a tentative D call TRBD2 (6 bases). With 4 bases removed from V and 3 bases from J, the gap between germline ends came to 12 bases. The CDR3 has 15 residues. Germline CDR1 and CDR2: SGHAT and FQNNGV. This CDR3 is CASSSAGSYTGELFF. For the CDR3, the DNA is TGTGCCAGCAGCTCAGCCGGGAGTTACACCGGGGAGCTGTTTTTT.

The chain uses TRBV6-5 and TRBJ1-2, with 10 bases lining up with TRBD1. Germline lookup yields CDR1 MNHEY and CDR2 SVGAGI. The CDR3 spans 16 residues. V was pared by 0 bases and J by 6 bases, with 7 bases of the junction left unmatched. CDR3 in amino acids: CASSYSTPGQGNGYTF. CDR3 sequence (DNA): TGTGCCAGCAGTTACTCTACTCCGGGACAGGGGAATGGCTACACCTTC.

The J gene is TRBJ2-6, the V gene TRBV11-2; possible D gene TRBD1, 5 bases. V was cut by 3 bases and J by 2 bases, with 17 bases left in between. The CDR3 contains 18 residues. Per the germline V gene, CDR1 is SGHAT and CDR2 is FQNNGV. CDR3 protein: CASSLGLKGNPGANVLTF. CDR3 coding DNA: TGTGCCAGCAGCTTGGGCTTAAAGGGGAATCCTGGGGCCAACGTCCTGACTTTC.

V gene TRBV7-2 combines with J gene TRBJ2-5; TRBD2 might be the D (5 bases). The CDR3 is made up of 13 amino acids. Deletions cut 2 bases from V and 5 bases from J, with 9 bases between. From germline, CDR1 is SGHTA and CDR2 FQGNSA. The CDR3 reads CASSLKSGETQYF. As DNA, the CDR3 is TGTGCCAGCAGCTTAAAATCGGGGGAGACCCAGTACTTC.

The V gene is TRBV9, the J gene TRBJ1-1; D gene uncertain. Germline CDR1 is SGDLS and CDR2 is YYNGEE. This CDR3 has 13 residues. The V end was cut by 2 bases, the J end by 10 bases, with 15 bases between. CDR3 DNA: TGTGCCAGCAGCGTCGCGGAAGGTCCGGTAGCTTTCTTT. Protein sequence: CASSVAEGPVAFF.

The chain is built from TRBV10-2 and TRBJ2-1, with TRBD2 matching 12 bases. V dropped 6 bases and J dropped 7; count of bases not matched to a gene: 13. The length of the CDR3 is 17 residues. From germline, CDR1 is WSHSY and CDR2 SAAADI. The CDR3 nucleotides read TGCGCCAGCAGCGCCCTTTTGACTAGCGGGGGTGGAAATGAGCAGTTCTTC. It specifies CASSALLTSGGGNEQFF.

The chain employs TRBV21-1 and TRBJ2-7; TRBD1, as called in the table, went unchecked against the DNA. TRBV21-1 is labeled a pseudogene. This CDR3 spans 15 amino acids. CDR3 in amino acids: CASSKVTQEPYEQYF. The DNA for the CDR3 is TGTGCCAGCAGCAAAGTAACACAGGAACCCTACGAGCAGTACTTC.

The genes are TRBV6-1 and TRBJ1-2; D remains unclear. The V end was cut by 1 base, the J end by 7 bases, with 10 bases between. The CDR3 spans 13 residues. In germline, CDR1 is MNHNS, CDR2 SASEGT. CDR3 nucleotides: TGTGCCAGCAGTGAAGTAATAGCTCCTGGCTACACCTTC. This gives the protein CASSEVIAPGYTF.

This rearrangement joins TRBV7-9 to TRBJ2-7; 7 nucleotides line up with TRBD2. Germline V lookup: CDR1 SEHNR, CDR2 FQNEAQ (reference sequence). J was trimmed by 6 bases and V by 6 bases; bases with no gene match: 11. The CDR3 is 14 residues long. The CDR3 DNA follows: TGTGCCAGCAGAGGGGTAGCGGGCCCCGGCGAGCAGTACTTC. It codes for CASRGVAGPGEQYF.

The chain recombines TRBV6-5 with TRBJ1-5; the D is unclear. Germline V gene sequence: CDR1 MNHEY, CDR2 SVGAGI. The CDR3 loop spans 15 amino acids. The V and J ends lost 6 bases and 1 base respectively, with 13 bases between them. CDR3 region: CASSPDTGSNQPQHF. The CDR3 nucleotides read TGTGCCAGCAGCCCCGATACCGGCAGCAATCAGCCCCAGCATTTT.

The chain combines TRBV5-1 with TRBJ2-5, with D unclear. The CDR3 is 15 residues long. The germline V gene encodes CDR1 SGHRS and CDR2 YFSETQ. The V and J ends lost 0 bases and 2 bases respectively, with 11 bases between them. CDR3 coding DNA: TGCGCCAGCAGCTTGGCCCGCGGAATTCAAGAGACCCAGTACTTC. It is translated as CASSLARGIQETQYF.

The chain links TRBV19 to TRBJ1-4; 9 bases fit TRBD1. In germline, CDR1 is LNHDA, CDR2 SQIVND (reference sequence). Unmatched junction bases numbered 8, after V lost 4 bases and J lost 8 bases. The CDR3 is made up of 15 amino acids. CDR3 in amino acids: CASSTPGTGSEKLFF. The CDR3 region has the DNA TGTGCCAGTAGTACCCCCGGGACAGGGAGCGAAAAACTGTTTTTT.

This rearrangement joins TRBV25-1 to TRBJ1-1; D remains ambiguous. This CDR3 has 14 amino acids. Trimming left V 2 bases short and J 4 bases short, with 11 bases between. Per the germline V gene, CDR1 is MGHDK and CDR2 is SYGVNS. The CDR3 is CASSELGLGTEAFF. The DNA of the CDR3 is TGTGCCAGCAGTGAACTGGGGTTGGGCACTGAAGCTTTCTTT.